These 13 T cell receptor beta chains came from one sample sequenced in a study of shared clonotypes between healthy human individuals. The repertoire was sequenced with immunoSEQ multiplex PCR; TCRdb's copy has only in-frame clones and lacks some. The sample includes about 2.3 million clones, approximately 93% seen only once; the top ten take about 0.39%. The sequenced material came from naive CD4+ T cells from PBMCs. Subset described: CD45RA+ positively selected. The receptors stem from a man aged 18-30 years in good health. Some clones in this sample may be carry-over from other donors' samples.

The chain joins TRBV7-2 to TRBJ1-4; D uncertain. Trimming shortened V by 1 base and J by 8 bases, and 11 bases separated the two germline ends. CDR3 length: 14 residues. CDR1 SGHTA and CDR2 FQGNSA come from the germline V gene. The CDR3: CASSLEPPGEKLFF. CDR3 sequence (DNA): TGTGCCAGCAGCTTAGAGCCACCGGGAGAAAAACTGTTTTTT.

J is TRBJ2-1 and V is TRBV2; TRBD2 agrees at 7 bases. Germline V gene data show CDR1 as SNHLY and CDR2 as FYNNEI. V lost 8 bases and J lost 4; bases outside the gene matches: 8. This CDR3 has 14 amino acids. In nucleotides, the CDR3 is TGTGCCAGCTGTATATCGGGACTATACAATGAGCAGTTCTTC. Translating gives CASCISGLYNEQFF.

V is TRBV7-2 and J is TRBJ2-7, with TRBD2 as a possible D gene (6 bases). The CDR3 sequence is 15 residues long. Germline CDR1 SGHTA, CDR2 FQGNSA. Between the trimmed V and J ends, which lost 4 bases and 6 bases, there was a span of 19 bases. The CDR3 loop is CASSSNSGVRGEQYF. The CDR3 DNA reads TGTGCCAGCAGCTCCAATAGTGGGGTGCGGGGCGAGCAGTACTTC.

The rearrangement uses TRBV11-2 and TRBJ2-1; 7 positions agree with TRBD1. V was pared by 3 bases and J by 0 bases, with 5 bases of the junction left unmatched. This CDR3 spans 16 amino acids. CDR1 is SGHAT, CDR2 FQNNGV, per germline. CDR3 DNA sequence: TGTGCCAGCAGCTTTCTGGGGGACAGCTCCTACAATGAGCAGTTCTTC. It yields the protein CASSFLGDSSYNEQFF.

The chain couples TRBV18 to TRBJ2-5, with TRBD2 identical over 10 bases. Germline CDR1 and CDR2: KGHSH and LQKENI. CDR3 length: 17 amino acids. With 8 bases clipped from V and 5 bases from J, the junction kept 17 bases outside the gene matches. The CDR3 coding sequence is TGTGCCAGCGATAATCGCCCCCTAGCGGGAGTCGGGGAGACCCAGTACTTC. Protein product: CASDNRPLAGVGETQYF.

This CDR3 is CASSEQGRLNTEAFF. In nucleotides, the CDR3 is TGTGCCAGCAGTGAGCAGGGACGGTTGAACACTGAAGCTTTCTTT. This chain links TRBV6-1 with TRBJ1-1; tentative D call: TRBD1 (5 bases). Germline loops: CDR1 MNHNS, CDR2 SASEGT. Trimming shortened V by 3 bases and J by 0 bases, and 11 bases separated the two germline ends. CDR3 length: 15 residues.

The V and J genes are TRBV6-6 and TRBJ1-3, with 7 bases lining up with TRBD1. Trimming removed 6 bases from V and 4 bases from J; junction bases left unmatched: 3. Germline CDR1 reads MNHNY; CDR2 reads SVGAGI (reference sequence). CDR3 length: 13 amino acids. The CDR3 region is CASRSTGGNTIYF. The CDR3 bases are TGTGCCAGCAGGTCGACAGGGGGAAACACCATATATTTT.

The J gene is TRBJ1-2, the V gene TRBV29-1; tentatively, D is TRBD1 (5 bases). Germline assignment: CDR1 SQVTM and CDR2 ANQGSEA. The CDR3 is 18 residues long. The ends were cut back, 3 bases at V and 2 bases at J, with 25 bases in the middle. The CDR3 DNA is TGCAGCGTTGACGTTCAGGGTTGGTTCCGTGGCTCCAACTATGGCTACACCTTC. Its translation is CSVDVQGWFRGSNYGYTF.

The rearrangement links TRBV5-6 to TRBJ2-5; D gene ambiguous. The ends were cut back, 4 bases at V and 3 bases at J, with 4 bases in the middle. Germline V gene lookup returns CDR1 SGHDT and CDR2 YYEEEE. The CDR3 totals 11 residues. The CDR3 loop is CASSIKETQYF. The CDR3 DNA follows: TGTGCCAGCAGCATAAAAGAGACCCAGTACTTC.

In DNA form, the CDR3 reads TGTGCCAGCAGCGCCGAGTCCGGGACAGGGGGCTATGGCTACACCTTC. It yields the protein CASSAESGTGGYGYTF. The chain uses TRBV7-2 and TRBJ1-2; 11 positions agree with TRBD1. The CDR3 is 16 amino acids. The ends lost 5 bases at V and 4 bases at J; junction bases unmatched: 9. Germline CDR1 SGHTA, CDR2 FQGNSA.

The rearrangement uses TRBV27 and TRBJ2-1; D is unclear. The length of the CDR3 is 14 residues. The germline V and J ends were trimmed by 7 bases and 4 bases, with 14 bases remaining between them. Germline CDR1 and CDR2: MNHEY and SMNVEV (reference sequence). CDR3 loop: CASTPNREYNEQFF. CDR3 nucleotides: TGTGCCAGCACCCCAAATCGCGAGTACAATGAGCAGTTCTTC.

Here the CDR3 DNA reads TGTGCCAGCAGCTCCAAGAGGGGGGAAAAACTGTTTTTT. Translated, it gives CASSSKRGEKLFF. The chain employs TRBV7-8 and TRBJ1-4; D is perhaps TRBD1 (6 bases). Per germline, CDR1 SGHVS and CDR2 FQNEAQ. Trimming removed 4 bases at V and 8 bases at J, with 11 bases between. The CDR3 has 13 amino acids.

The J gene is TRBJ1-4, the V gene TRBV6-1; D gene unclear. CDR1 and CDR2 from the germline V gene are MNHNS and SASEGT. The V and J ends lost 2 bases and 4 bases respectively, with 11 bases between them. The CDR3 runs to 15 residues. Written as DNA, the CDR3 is TGTGCCAGCAGTGAAACTACTAATCATAATGAAAAACTGTTTTTT. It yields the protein CASSETTNHNEKLFF.